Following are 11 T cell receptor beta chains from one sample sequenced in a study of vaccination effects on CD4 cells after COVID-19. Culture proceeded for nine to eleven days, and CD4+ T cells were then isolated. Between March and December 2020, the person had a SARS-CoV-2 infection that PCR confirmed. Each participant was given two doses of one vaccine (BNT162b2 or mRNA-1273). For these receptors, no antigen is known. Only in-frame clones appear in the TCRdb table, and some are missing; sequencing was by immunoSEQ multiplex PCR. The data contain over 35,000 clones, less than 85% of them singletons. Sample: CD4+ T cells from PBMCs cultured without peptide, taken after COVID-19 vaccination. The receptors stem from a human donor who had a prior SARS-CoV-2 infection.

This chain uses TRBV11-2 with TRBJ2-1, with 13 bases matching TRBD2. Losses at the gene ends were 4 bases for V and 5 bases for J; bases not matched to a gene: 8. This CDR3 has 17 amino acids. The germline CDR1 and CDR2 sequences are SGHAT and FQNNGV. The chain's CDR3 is CASSSTTSGGKNNEQFF. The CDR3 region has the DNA TGTGCCAGCAGCTCAACGACTAGCGGGGGGAAAAACAATGAGCAGTTCTTC.

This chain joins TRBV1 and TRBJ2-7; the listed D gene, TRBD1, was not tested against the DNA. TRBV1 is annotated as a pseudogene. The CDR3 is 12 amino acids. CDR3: CTSSQQRTEQYF. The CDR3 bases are TGCACCAGCAGCCAACAAAGGACAGAGCAGTACTTC.

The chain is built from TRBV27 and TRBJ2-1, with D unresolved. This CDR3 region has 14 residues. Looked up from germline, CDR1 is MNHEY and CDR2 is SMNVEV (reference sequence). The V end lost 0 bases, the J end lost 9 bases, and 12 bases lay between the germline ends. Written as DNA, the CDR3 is TGTGCCAGCAGTTTATCATCACACTACTCTGAGCAGTTCTTC. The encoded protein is CASSLSSHYSEQFF.

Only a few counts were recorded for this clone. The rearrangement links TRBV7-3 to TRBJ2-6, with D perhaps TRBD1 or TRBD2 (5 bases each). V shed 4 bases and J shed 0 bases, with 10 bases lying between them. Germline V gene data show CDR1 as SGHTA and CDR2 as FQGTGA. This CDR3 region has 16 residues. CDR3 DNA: TGTGCCAGCAGCTGGGACCGTGCCTCTGGGGCCAACGTCCTGACTTTC. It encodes CASSWDRASGANVLTF.

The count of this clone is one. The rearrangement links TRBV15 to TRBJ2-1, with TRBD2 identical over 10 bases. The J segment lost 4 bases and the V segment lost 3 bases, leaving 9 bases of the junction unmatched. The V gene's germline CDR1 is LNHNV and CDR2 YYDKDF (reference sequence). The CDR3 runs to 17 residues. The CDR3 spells CATSSSGASGGYNEQFF. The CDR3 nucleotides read TGTGCCACCAGCAGCTCCGGGGCTAGCGGGGGTTACAATGAGCAGTTCTTC.

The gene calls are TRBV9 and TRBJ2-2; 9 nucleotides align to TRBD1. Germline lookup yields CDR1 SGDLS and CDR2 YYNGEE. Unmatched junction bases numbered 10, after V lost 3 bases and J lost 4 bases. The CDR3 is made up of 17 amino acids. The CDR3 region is CASSAIQGALGTGELFF. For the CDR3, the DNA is TGTGCCAGCAGCGCCATACAGGGGGCCCTGGGCACCGGGGAGCTGTTTTTT.

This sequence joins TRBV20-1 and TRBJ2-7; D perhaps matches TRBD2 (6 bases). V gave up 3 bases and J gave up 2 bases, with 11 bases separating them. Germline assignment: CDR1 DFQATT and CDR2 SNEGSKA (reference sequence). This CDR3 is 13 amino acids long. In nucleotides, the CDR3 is TGCAGTGCTAGTCGACGGGGGACCTACGAGCAGTACTTC. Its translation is CSASRRGTYEQYF.

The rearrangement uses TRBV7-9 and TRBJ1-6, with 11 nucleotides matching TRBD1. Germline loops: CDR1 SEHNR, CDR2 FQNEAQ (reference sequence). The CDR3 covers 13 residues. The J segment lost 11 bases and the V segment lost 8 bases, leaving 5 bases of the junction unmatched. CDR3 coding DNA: TGTGCCAGCGCGGACAGGGGGCGGCCACCCCTCCACTTT. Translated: CASADRGRPPLHF.

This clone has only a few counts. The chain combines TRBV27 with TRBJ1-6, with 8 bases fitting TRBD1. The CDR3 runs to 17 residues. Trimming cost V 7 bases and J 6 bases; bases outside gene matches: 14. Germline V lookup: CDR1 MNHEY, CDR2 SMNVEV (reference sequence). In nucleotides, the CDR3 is TGTGCCAGCACCCGCCGAGTTCAGGGGGCTTTTAATTCACCCCTCCACTTT. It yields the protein CASTRRVQGAFNSPLHF.

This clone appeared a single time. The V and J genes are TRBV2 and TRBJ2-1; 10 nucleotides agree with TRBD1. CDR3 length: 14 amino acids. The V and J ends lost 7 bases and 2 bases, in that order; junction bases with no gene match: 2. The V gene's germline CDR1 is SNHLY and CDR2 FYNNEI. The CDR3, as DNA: TGTGCCAGCACCGGACAGGGGGCCTACAATGAGCAGTTCTTC. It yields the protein CASTGQGAYNEQFF.

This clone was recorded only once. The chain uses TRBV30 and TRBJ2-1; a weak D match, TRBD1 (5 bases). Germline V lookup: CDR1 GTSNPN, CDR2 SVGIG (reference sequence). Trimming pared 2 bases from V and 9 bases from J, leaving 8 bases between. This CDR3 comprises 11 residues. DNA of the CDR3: TGTGCCTGGAGTTGGGGCGGTGAGCAGTTCTTC. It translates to CAWSWGGEQFF.